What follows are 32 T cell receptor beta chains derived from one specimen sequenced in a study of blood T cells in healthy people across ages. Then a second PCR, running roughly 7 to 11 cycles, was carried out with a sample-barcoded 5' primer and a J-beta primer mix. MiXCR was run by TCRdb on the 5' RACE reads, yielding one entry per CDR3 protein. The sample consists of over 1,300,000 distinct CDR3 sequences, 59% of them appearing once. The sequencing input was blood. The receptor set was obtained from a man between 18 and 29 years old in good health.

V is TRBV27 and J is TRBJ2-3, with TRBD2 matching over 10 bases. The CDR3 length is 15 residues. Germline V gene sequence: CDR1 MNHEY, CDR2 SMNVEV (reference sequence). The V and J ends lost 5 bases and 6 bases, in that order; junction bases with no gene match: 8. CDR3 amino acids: CASSALSGRIDTQYF. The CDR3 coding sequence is TGTGCCAGCAGTGCTCTTAGCGGGAGGATCGATACGCAGTATTTT.

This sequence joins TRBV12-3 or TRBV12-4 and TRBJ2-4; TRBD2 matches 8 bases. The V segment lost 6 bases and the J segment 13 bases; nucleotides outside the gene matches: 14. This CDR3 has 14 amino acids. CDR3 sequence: CASSLTSGGGEQYF. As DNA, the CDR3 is TGTGCCAGCAGCCTCACTAGCGGCGGGGGAGAGCAGTACTTC.

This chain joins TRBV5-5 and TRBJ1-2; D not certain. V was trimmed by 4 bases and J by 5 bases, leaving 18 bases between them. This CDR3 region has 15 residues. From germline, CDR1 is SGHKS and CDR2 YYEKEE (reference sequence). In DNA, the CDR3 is TGTGCCAGCAGCCTCGCCGAGGGCAGAACTTATGGCTACACCTTC. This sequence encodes CASSLAEGRTYGYTF. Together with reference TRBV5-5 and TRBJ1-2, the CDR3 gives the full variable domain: DAGVTQSPTHLIKTRGQQVTLRCSPISGHKSVSWYQQVLGQGPQFIFQYYEKEERGRGNFPDRFSARQFPNYSSELNVNALLLGDSALYLCASSLAEGRTYGYTFGSGTRLTVV.

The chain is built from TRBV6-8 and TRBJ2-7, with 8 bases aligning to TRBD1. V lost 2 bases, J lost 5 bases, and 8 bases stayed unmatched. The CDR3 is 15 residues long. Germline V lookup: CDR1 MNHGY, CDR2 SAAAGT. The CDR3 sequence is CASSYPPGGLNEQYF. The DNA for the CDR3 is TGTGCCAGCAGTTACCCCCCAGGGGGCTTGAACGAGCAGTACTTC.

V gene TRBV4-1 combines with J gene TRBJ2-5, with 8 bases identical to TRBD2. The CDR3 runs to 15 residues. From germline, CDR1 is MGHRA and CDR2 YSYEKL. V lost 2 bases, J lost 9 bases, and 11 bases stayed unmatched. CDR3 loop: CASSQPGTRGKSQYF. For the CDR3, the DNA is TGCGCCAGCAGCCAACCCGGGACTAGGGGAAAGTCCCAGTACTTC.

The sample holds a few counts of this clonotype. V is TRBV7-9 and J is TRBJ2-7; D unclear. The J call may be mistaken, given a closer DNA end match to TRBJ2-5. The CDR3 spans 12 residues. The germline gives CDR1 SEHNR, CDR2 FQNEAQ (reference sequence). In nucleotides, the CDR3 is TGTGCCAGCAGTTCAGCCCAGAAGACCCAGTACTTC. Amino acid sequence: CASSSAQKTQYF.

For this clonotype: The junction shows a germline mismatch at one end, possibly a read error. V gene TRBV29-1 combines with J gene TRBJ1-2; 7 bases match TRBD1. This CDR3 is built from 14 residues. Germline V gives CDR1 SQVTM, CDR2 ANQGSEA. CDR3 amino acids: CSVEVGIGGRGYIF. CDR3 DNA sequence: TGCAGCGTTGAAGTCGGTATAGGGGGCAGGGGCTACATCTTC.

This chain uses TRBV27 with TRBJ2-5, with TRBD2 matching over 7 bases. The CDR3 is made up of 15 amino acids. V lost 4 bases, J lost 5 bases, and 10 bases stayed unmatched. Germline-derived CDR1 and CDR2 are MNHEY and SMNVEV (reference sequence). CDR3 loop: CASSSGAGVRETQYF. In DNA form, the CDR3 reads TGTGCCAGCAGTTCCGGGGCGGGAGTCCGGGAGACCCAGTACTTC.

In DNA, the CDR3 is TGCGCCAGCAGCCTTCTAGCGGGAGGCCCCTACAATGAGCAGTTCTTC. It codes for CASSLLAGGPYNEQFF. The chain combines TRBV4-1 with TRBJ2-1; 11 bases map to TRBD2. Germline CDR1 is MGHRA and CDR2 is YSYEKL. The CDR3 is made up of 16 amino acids. Unmatched junction bases numbered 4, after V lost 4 bases and J lost 2 bases.

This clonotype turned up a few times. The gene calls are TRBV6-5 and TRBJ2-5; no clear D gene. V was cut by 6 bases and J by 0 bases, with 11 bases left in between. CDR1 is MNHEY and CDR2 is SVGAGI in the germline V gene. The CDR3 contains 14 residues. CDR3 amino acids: CASRIQVYQETQYF. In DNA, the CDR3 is TGTGCCAGCAGAATTCAGGTGTACCAAGAGACCCAGTACTTC.

The CDR3 protein is CASATGGGLVKNIQYF. The CDR3, as DNA: TGTGCCAGCGCCACCGGAGGGGGATTGGTCAAAAACATTCAGTACTTC. V gene TRBV6-2 or TRBV6-3 combines with J gene TRBJ2-4; either TRBD1 or TRBD2 may supply D (6 bases each). Germline values: CDR1 MNHEY, CDR2 SVGEGT. V shed 8 bases and J shed 3 bases, with 20 bases lying between them. The CDR3 runs 16 residues.

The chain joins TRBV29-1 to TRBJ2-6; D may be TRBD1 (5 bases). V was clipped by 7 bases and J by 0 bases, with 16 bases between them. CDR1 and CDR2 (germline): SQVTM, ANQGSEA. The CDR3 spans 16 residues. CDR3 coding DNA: TGCAGCGCCTGGGGCCCTGAAGACTCTGGGGCCAACGTCCTGACTTTC. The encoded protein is CSAWGPEDSGANVLTF.

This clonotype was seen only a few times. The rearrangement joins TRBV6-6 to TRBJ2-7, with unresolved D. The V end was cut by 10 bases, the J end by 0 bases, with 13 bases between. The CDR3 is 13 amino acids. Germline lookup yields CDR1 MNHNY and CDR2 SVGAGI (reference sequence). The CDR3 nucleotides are TGTGCCACCTCCGGGCCTGACTCCTACGAGCAGTACTTC. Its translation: CATSGPDSYEQYF.

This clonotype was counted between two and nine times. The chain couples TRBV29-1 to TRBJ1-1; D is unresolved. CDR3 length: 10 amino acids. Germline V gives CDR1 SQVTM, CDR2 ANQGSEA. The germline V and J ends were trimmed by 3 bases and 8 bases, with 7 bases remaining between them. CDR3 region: CSVEVNEAFF. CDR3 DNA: TGCAGCGTTGAGGTGAACGAAGCTTTCTTT.

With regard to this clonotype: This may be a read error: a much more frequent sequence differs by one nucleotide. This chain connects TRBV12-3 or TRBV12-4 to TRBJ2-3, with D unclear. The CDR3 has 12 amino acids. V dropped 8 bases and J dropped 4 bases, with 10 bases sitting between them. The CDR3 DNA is TGTGCCAGCGGCGCTCGGGCAGATACGCAGTATTTT. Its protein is CASGARADTQYF.

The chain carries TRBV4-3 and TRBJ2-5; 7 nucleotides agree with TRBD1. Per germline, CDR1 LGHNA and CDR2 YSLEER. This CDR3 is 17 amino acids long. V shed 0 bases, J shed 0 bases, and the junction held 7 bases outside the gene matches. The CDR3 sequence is CASSQDPGQQYQETQYF. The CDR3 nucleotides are TGCGCCAGCAGCCAAGATCCGGGACAGCAGTACCAAGAGACCCAGTACTTC.

CDR3 loop: CASSTRSQYGYTF. In DNA, the CDR3 is TGTGCCAGCAGCACCCGATCCCAATATGGCTACACCTTC. The V and J genes are TRBV13 and TRBJ1-2; D remains unclear. CDR1 and CDR2 (germline): PRHDT, FYEKMQ (reference sequence). The CDR3 contains 13 residues. V lost 5 bases and J lost 5, with 12 bases in between.

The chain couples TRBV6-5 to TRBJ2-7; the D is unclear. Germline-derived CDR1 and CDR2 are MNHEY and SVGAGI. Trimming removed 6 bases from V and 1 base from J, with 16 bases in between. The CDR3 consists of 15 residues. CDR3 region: CASSFFGDRSYEQYF. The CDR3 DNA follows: TGTGCCAGCAGCTTTTTTGGAGATAGGTCCTACGAGCAGTACTTC.

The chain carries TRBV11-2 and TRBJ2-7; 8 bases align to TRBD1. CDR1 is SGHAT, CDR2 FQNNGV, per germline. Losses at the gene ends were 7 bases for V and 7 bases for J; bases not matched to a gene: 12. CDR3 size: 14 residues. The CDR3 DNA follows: TGTGCCAGCACCTCGGACAGGGCCGCGGGTGAGCAGTACTTC. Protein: CASTSDRAAGEQYF.

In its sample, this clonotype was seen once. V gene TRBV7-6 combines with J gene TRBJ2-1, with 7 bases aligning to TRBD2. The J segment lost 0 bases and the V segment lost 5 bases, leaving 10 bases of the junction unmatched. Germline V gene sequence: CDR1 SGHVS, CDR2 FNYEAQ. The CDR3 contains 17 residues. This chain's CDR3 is CASSPFGGESSYNEQFF. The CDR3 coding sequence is TGTGCCAGCAGCCCCTTTGGGGGGGAGAGCTCCTACAATGAGCAGTTCTTC.

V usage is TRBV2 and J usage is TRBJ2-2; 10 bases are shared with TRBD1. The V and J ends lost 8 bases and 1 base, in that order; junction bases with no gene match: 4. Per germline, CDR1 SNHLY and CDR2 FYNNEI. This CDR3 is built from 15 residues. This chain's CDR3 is CASGGQGLNTGELFF. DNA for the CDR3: TGTGCCAGCGGGGGACAGGGGTTGAACACCGGGGAGCTGTTTTTT.

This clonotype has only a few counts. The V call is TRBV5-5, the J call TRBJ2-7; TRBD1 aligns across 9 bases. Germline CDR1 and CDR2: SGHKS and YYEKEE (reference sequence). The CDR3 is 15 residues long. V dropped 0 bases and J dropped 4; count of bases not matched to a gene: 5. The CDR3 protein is CASSLVGQGIYEQYF. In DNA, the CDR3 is TGTGCCAGCAGCTTGGTTGGACAGGGGATTTACGAGCAGTACTTC.

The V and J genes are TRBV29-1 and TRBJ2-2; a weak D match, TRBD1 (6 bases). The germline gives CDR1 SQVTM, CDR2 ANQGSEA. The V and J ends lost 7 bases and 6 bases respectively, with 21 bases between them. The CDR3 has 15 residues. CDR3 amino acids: CSAAGGQFSSGELFF. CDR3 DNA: TGCAGCGCCGCGGGTGGACAGTTTTCCTCCGGGGAGCTGTTTTTT.

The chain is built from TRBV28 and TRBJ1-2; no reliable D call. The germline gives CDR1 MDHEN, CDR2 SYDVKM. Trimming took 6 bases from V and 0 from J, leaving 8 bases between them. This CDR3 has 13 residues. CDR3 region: CASSLHPNYGYTF. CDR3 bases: TGTGCCAGCAGCCTACACCCTAACTATGGCTACACCTTC.

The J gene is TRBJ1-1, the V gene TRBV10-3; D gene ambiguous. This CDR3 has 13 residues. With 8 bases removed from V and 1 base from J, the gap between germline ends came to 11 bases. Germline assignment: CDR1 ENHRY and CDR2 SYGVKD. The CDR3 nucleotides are TGTGCCATCCTTCAAGAGGCGAACACTGAAGCTTTCTTT. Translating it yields CAILQEANTEAFF.

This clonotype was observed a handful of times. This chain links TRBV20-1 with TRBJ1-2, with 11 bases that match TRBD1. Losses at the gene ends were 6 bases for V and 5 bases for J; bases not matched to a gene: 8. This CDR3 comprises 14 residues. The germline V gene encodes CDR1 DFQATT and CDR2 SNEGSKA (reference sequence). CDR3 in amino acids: CSAPGQGADYGYTF. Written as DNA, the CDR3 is TGCAGTGCCCCTGGACAGGGGGCGGATTATGGCTACACCTTC.

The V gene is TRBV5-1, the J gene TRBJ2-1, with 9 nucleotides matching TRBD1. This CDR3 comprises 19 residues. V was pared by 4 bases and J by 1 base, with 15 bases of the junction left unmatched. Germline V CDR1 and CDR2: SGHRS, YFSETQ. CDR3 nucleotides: TGCGCCAGCAGCGAGTACGAAATCGGGACAGGGATTTCCTACAATGAGCAGTTCTTC. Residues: CASSEYEIGTGISYNEQFF.

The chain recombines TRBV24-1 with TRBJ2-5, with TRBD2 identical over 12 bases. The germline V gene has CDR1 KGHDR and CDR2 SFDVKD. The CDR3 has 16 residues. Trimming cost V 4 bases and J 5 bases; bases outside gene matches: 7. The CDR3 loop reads CATSDAGLAGRETQYF. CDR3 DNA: TGTGCCACCAGTGACGCCGGACTAGCGGGGAGGGAGACCCAGTACTTC.

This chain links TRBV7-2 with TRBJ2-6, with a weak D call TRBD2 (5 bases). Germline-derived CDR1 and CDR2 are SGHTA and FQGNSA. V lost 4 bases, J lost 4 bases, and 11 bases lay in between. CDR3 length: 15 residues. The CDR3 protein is CASSSKTGGANVLTF. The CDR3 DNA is TGTGCCAGCAGCTCAAAAACGGGAGGGGCCAACGTCCTGACTTTC.

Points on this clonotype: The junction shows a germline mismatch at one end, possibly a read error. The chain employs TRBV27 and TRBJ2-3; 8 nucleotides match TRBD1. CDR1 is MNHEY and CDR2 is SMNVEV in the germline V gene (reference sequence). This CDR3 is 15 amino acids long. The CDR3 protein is CASTLGQGALDTQYF. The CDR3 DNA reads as TGTGCCAGCACTTTAGGGCAGGGGGCGTTAGATACGCAGTATTTT.

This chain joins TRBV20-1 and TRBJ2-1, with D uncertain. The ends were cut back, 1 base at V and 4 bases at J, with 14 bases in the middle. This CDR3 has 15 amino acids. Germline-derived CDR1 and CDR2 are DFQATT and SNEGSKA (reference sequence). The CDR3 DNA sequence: TGCAGTGCTAGAGCCGTCCAGACCGGGTACAATGAGCAGTTCTTC. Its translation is CSARAVQTGYNEQFF.

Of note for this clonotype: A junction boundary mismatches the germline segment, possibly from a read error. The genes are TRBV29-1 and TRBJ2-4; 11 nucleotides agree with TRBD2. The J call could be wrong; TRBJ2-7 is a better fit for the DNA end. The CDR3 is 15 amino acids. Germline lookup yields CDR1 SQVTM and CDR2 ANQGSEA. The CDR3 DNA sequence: TGCAACGTTGCCCCGACTAGCGGGAAAAGGAGCGAGCAGTACTTC. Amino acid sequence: CNVAPTSGKRSEQYF.